The 19 T cell receptor beta chains below come from one sample, sequenced in a study of Ad26.COV2.S vaccination and SARS-CoV-2 variants. Documented treatment: around 19 received Ad26.COV2.S at low or high dose, single or two shots; 5 received placebo; per-sample allocation not given. Collection of the samples took place on day 63 after the first injection of vaccine or placebo. Produced via immunoSEQ multiplex PCR; TCRdb's table is partial and in-frame only. The sample yields roughly 390,000 clones, around nine tenths seen once. Sample: peripheral blood, taken in a trial of Ad26.COV2.S vaccine versus placebo. The source is a person aged 18-60 years who received the Ad26.COV2.S COVID-19 vaccine or a placebo.

The chain uses TRBV6-2 or TRBV6-3 and TRBJ2-5; no clear D. The V end lost 6 bases, the J end lost 9 bases, and 8 bases lay between the germline ends. The germline CDR1 and CDR2 sequences are MNHEY and SVGEGT. The CDR3 contains 10 residues. CDR3: CASSDNAQYF. The CDR3 DNA sequence: TGTGCCAGCAGCGATAATGCCCAGTACTTC.

V is TRBV13 and J is TRBJ2-3, with D unclear. The CDR3 consists of 14 residues. Germline assignment: CDR1 PRHDT and CDR2 FYEKMQ (reference sequence). Trimming stripped 8 bases from V and 2 bases from J, with 14 bases between. The CDR3 nucleotides are TGTGCCAGCTCGCCCCCCCTATCCACAGATACGCAGTATTTT. Protein: CASSPPLSTDTQYF.

The rearrangement uses TRBV25-1 and TRBJ1-2; TRBD1 might be the D (5 bases). Germline loops: CDR1 MGHDK, CDR2 SYGVNS. This CDR3 spans 15 amino acids. V lost 1 base and J lost 4, with 13 bases in between. Here the CDR3 DNA reads TGTGCCAGCAGTGAATCTGGGACCGTTGCCTATGGCTACACCTTC. This encodes CASSESGTVAYGYTF.

The chain is built from TRBV19 and TRBJ1-1; D not certain. Per the germline V gene, CDR1 is LNHDA and CDR2 is SQIVND (reference sequence). The CDR3 sequence is 14 residues long. The V and J ends lost 7 bases and 1 base respectively, with 13 bases between them. As DNA, the CDR3 is TGTGCCAGTATCCTCGGGCGAAGGAACACTGAAGCTTTCTTT. Protein: CASILGRRNTEAFF.

This rearrangement joins TRBV4-1 to TRBJ2-7, with TRBD2 matching 13 bases. V lost 3 bases, J lost 5 bases, and 7 bases stayed unmatched. The CDR3 totals 16 residues. Per the germline V gene, CDR1 is MGHRA and CDR2 is YSYEKL. CDR3 bases: TGCGCCAGCAGCCAGAGGGGACTAGCGGGGAAAGACGAGCAGTACTTC. Amino acid sequence: CASSQRGLAGKDEQYF.

This chain joins TRBV2 and TRBJ1-2; maybe TRBD1 (6 bases). Between the trimmed V and J ends, which lost 2 bases and 4 bases, there was a span of 20 bases. Per germline, CDR1 SNHLY and CDR2 FYNNEI. This CDR3 is 17 amino acids long. In DNA, the CDR3 is TGTGCCAGCAGTGAACATCCGTCGGCCGGGGGCGGCTATGGCTACACCTTC. This encodes CASSEHPSAGGGYGYTF.

The V gene is TRBV5-1, the J gene TRBJ2-1; 7 bases are shared with TRBD2. Germline values: CDR1 SGHRS, CDR2 YFSETQ. The CDR3 covers 14 residues. The junction had 7 bases not matched to a gene; V was cut back by 2 bases and J by 8 bases. The CDR3 region has the DNA TGCGCCAGCAGCTTCCTGGGGGGGAACGATGAGCAGTTCTTC. Its protein is CASSFLGGNDEQFF.

CDR3 sequence reads: CASSFTTGVNSPLHF. DNA for the CDR3: TGCGCCAGCAGCTTTACGACAGGGGTAAATTCACCCCTCCACTTT. The chain employs TRBV5-1 and TRBJ1-6, with TRBD1 identical over 8 bases. There are 15 residues in the CDR3. Germline V gene lookup returns CDR1 SGHRS and CDR2 YFSETQ. Trimming removed 2 bases from V and 7 bases from J; junction bases left unmatched: 5. The whole variable domain, filled in from reference TRBV5-1 and TRBJ1-6, reads KAGVTQTPRYLIKTRGQQVTLSCSPISGHRSVSWYQQTPGQGLQFLFEYFSETQRNKGNFPGRFSGRQFSNSRSEMNVSTLELGDSALYLCASSFTTGVNSPLHFGNGTRLTVT.

The chain employs TRBV6-5 and TRBJ2-3, with TRBD2 matching 7 bases. The CDR3 extends over 14 amino acids. The trim removed 2 bases at V and 4 bases at J, leaving 3 bases unmatched. The germline CDR1 and CDR2 sequences are MNHEY and SVGAGI. The DNA of the CDR3 is TGTGCCAGCAGTTACCGGGGGGACGCAGATACGCAGTATTTT. It yields the protein CASSYRGDADTQYF.

This rearrangement joins TRBV20-1 to TRBJ1-1, with unresolved D. Trimming left V 3 bases short and J 6 bases short, with 8 bases between. Germline values: CDR1 DFQATT, CDR2 SNEGSKA (reference sequence). The length of the CDR3 is 11 residues. CDR3 in amino acids: CSASKTSEAFF. The CDR3, as DNA: TGCAGTGCTAGTAAGACTTCTGAAGCTTTCTTT.

The chain's CDR3 is CASSLDTLNTEAFF. The DNA of the CDR3 is TGCGCCAGCAGCTTGGACACCCTTAACACTGAAGCTTTCTTT. The chain has TRBV5-1 and TRBJ1-1, with D uncertain. This CDR3 contains 14 residues. V dropped 0 bases and J dropped 2 bases, with 8 bases sitting between them. CDR1 is SGHRS, CDR2 YFSETQ, per germline.

J is TRBJ2-2 and V is TRBV5-1; the D gene is possibly TRBD2 (5 bases). This CDR3 has 16 residues. The ends were cut back, 4 bases at V and 5 bases at J, with 18 bases in the middle. The germline CDR1 and CDR2 sequences are SGHRS and YFSETQ. For the CDR3, the DNA is TGCGCCAGCAGCCGGGAATGGGCCATGGTGACCGGGGAGCTGTTTTTT. Its translation is CASSREWAMVTGELFF. The complete variable domain, with remaining parts taken from reference TRBV5-1 and TRBJ2-2, reads KAGVTQTPRYLIKTRGQQVTLSCSPISGHRSVSWYQQTPGQGLQFLFEYFSETQRNKGNFPGRFSGRQFSNSRSEMNVSTLELGDSALYLCASSREWAMVTGELFFGEGSRLTVL.

The J gene is TRBJ2-3, the V gene TRBV7-7, with TRBD2 matching over 8 bases. Germline CDR1 reads SSHAT; CDR2 reads FNYEAQ (reference sequence). CDR3 length equals 15 residues. Germline trimming cut 2 bases from V and 3 bases from J; bases unmatched to any gene: 4. The chain's CDR3 is CASSLTGGTTDTQYF. The CDR3 DNA is TGTGCCAGCAGCTTAACGGGGGGGACAACAGATACGCAGTATTTT.

The chain uses TRBV5-1 and TRBJ1-2; perhaps TRBD1 as D (6 bases). Trimming removed 4 bases at V and 1 base at J, with 11 bases between. Germline lookup yields CDR1 SGHRS and CDR2 YFSETQ. The CDR3 is 14 residues long. This CDR3 is CASSSTGRNYGYTF. The DNA for the CDR3 is TGCGCCAGCAGCAGCACAGGGCGTAACTATGGCTACACCTTC.

Concerning this clone itself: The sample holds other DNA sequences that translate to the same CDR3. The CDR3 sequence is CASSMGGYQPQHF. As DNA, the CDR3 is TGTGCCAGTAGTATGGGGGGTTACCAGCCCCAGCATTTT. The chain joins TRBV19 to TRBJ1-5; possibly TRBD1 for D (5 bases). This CDR3 has 13 residues. CDR1 is LNHDA and CDR2 is SQIVND in the germline V gene (reference sequence). The V and J ends lost 3 bases and 7 bases respectively, with 10 bases between them. The variable domain in full, with the rest retrieved from reference TRBV19 and TRBJ1-5, is DGGITQSPKYLFRKEGQNVTLSCEQNLNHDAMYWYRQDPGQGLRLIYYSQIVNDFQKGDIAEGYSVSREKKESFPLTVTSAQKNPTAFYLCASSMGGYQPQHFGDGTRLSIL.

The chain links TRBV11-3 to TRBJ2-3, with 10 bases identical to TRBD1. The germline V gene has CDR1 SGHNT and CDR2 YENEEA. The V and J ends lost 5 bases and 4 bases, in that order; junction bases with no gene match: 6. The CDR3 runs 15 residues. CDR3 amino acids: CASSKGTGDADTQYF. CDR3 nucleotides: TGTGCCAGCAGCAAAGGGACAGGGGATGCAGATACGCAGTATTTT. The variable domain in full, completed from reference TRBV11-3 and TRBJ2-3, reads EAGVVQSPRYKIIEKKQPVAFWCNPISGHNTLYWYLQNLGQGPELLIRYENEEAVDDSQLPKDRFSAERLKGVDSTLKIQPAELGDSAVYLCASSKGTGDADTQYFGPGTRLTVL.

This CDR3 reads CASSALPGQGGKETQYF. As DNA, the CDR3 is TGTGCCAGTAGTGCACTCCCGGGACAGGGCGGTAAAGAGACCCAGTACTTC. The chain employs TRBV19 and TRBJ2-5, with 9 bases that match TRBD1. This CDR3 is built from 17 residues. The junction had 13 bases not matched to a gene; V was cut back by 5 bases and J by 3 bases. The germline V gene encodes CDR1 LNHDA and CDR2 SQIVND (reference sequence).

The gene calls are TRBV11-3 and TRBJ1-6; no reliable D call. V shed 2 bases and J shed 5 bases, with 10 bases lying between them. This CDR3 is 15 amino acids long. CDR1 is SGHNT and CDR2 is YENEEA in the germline V gene. The CDR3 loop is CASSLPSGDNSPLHF. The CDR3, as DNA: TGTGCCAGCAGCTTACCCTCTGGGGATAATTCACCCCTCCACTTT. The full variable domain, completed using reference TRBV11-3 and TRBJ1-6, is EAGVVQSPRYKIIEKKQPVAFWCNPISGHNTLYWYLQNLGQGPELLIRYENEEAVDDSQLPKDRFSAERLKGVDSTLKIQPAELGDSAVYLCASSLPSGDNSPLHFGNGTRLTVT.

The genes are TRBV5-4 and TRBJ1-6; D is perhaps TRBD1 (6 bases). The V end lost 5 bases, the J end lost 5 bases, and 11 bases lay between the germline ends. Germline CDR1 reads SGHNT; CDR2 reads YYREEE (reference sequence). The CDR3 contains 14 residues. The DNA of the CDR3 is TGTGCCAGCAGAACAGGGAGCAATAATTCACCCCTCCACTTT. Protein sequence: CASRTGSNNSPLHF.